Following are 29 T cell receptor beta chains from one sample sequenced in a study of blood T cell repertoires in COVID-19. Here immunoSEQ multiplex PCR was the method, and the copy in TCRdb shows in-frame clones only, minus some. The table lists around 330,000 clones, 89% of them singletons, with roughly 5% in the top ten. Sequencing was done on a sample of PBMCs or T cells enriched from blood (not recorded which). All receptors come from a man aged 60 to 75 who had recovered from COVID-19.

This clone was counted a single time. The chain is built from TRBV7-2 and TRBJ2-7; 9 bases fit TRBD2. The junction had 11 bases not matched to a gene; V was cut back by 1 base and J by 7 bases. Germline lookup yields CDR1 SGHTA and CDR2 FQGNSA. The CDR3 contains 16 residues. CDR3 loop: CASSLDGGSGGPEQYF. The CDR3 DNA sequence: TGTGCCAGCAGCTTAGATGGGGGTAGCGGGGGTCCGGAGCAGTACTTC.

V and J are TRBV7-9 and TRBJ2-5; 8 bases fit TRBD2. Unmatched junction bases numbered 9, after V lost 5 bases and J lost 1 base. This CDR3 is built from 16 residues. From germline, CDR1 is SEHNR and CDR2 FQNEAQ (reference sequence). The CDR3 spells CASSAPNAGGQETQYF. The DNA for the CDR3 is TGTGCCAGCAGCGCCCCGAATGCGGGAGGCCAAGAGACCCAGTACTTC.

The rearrangement links TRBV11-3 to TRBJ2-6; the D is unclear. Trimming removed 1 base from V and 0 bases from J, with 7 bases in between. CDR1 and CDR2 from the germline V gene are SGHNT and YENEEA. The CDR3 spans 16 residues. CDR3 DNA: TGTGCCAGCAGCTTAGGAGCCTCCTCTGGGGCCAACGTCCTGACTTTC. Amino acids: CASSLGASSGANVLTF.

The V call is TRBV3-1 (or the pseudogene TRBV3-2), the J call TRBJ1-1; 7 bases are a match to TRBD1. V dropped 7 bases and J dropped 5; count of bases not matched to a gene: 7. Germline values: CDR1 LGHDT, CDR2 YNNKEL (reference sequence). This CDR3 is 13 amino acids long. CDR3 protein: CASTMDRSTEAFF. CDR3 bases: TGTGCCAGCACGATGGACAGGAGTACTGAAGCTTTCTTT.

This clone was detected a few times. This sequence joins TRBV6-1 and TRBJ1-6; D is perhaps TRBD1 (5 bases). Trimming shortened V by 4 bases and J by 3 bases, and 13 bases separated the two germline ends. The CDR3 sequence is 16 residues long. Germline CDR1 MNHNS, CDR2 SASEGT. This CDR3 reads CASSGTTVLYNSPLHF. Here the CDR3 DNA reads TGTGCCAGCAGTGGCACGACAGTACTCTATAATTCACCCCTCCACTTT.

The chain recombines TRBV28 with TRBJ2-2; no definite D call. Germline CDR1 is MDHEN and CDR2 is SYDVKM. Trimming removed 7 bases at V and 4 bases at J, with 7 bases between. CDR3 length: 12 amino acids. CDR3 sequence reads: CASNRITGELFF. The DNA for the CDR3 is TGTGCCAGCAACAGAATCACCGGGGAGCTGTTTTTT.

The rearrangement uses TRBV28 and TRBJ2-7; no clear D gene. The V gene's germline CDR1 is MDHEN and CDR2 SYDVKM. This CDR3 comprises 16 residues. V lost 1 base and J lost 2, with 15 bases in between. CDR3 coding DNA: TGTGCCAGCAGTTTATTATCGGCAGGCCCCCCCTACGAGCAGTACTTC. This gives the protein CASSLLSAGPPYEQYF.

The rearrangement uses TRBV19 and TRBJ2-1, with D tentatively TRBD2 (5 bases). CDR1 is LNHDA and CDR2 is SQIVND in the germline V gene (reference sequence). Trimming took 6 bases from V and 4 from J, leaving 10 bases between them. There are 13 residues in the CDR3. The CDR3 loop reads CASSWTGYNEQFF. In nucleotides, the CDR3 is TGTGCCAGTAGCTGGACTGGGTACAATGAGCAGTTCTTC.

The chain combines TRBV5-6 with TRBJ1-2; the D is unclear. The germline V gene has CDR1 SGHDT and CDR2 YYEEEE. V lost 5 bases and J lost 1, with 6 bases in between. The CDR3 has 12 amino acids. CDR3 DNA sequence: TGTGCCAGCAGTGGGCTTAACTATGGCTACACCTTC. This gives the protein CASSGLNYGYTF.

This clone showed up just once. V gene TRBV9 combines with J gene TRBJ2-3; D perhaps matches TRBD1 (7 bases). The germline V and J ends were trimmed by 0 bases and 3 bases, with 11 bases remaining between them. Germline CDR1 is SGDLS and CDR2 is YYNGEE. This CDR3 region has 15 residues. The CDR3 loop reads CASSVVQGGTDTQYF. For the CDR3, the DNA is TGTGCCAGCAGCGTAGTTCAGGGGGGTACAGATACGCAGTATTTT. Supplemented by reference TRBV9 and TRBJ2-3, the full variable domain reads DSGVTQTPKHLITATGQRVTLRCSPRSGDLSVYWYQQSLDQGLQFLIQYYNGEERAKGNILERFSAQQFPDLHSELNLSSLELGDSALYFCASSVVQGGTDTQYFGPGTRLTVL.

The gene calls are TRBV2 and TRBJ1-3, with a possible D match to TRBD1 (6 bases). Germline V gives CDR1 SNHLY, CDR2 FYNNEI. V lost 2 bases and J 0 bases, leaving 11 bases between the germline ends. The CDR3 has 16 amino acids. CDR3 DNA: TGTGCCAGCAGTGAATGGGGACATTACTCTGGAAACACCATATATTTT. This gives the protein CASSEWGHYSGNTIYF.

Comment on this clone: The sample holds other DNA sequences that translate to the same CDR3. The chain joins TRBV5-1 to TRBJ2-7; D uncertain. From germline, CDR1 is SGHRS and CDR2 YFSETQ. This CDR3 is built from 13 residues. Trimming cost V 4 bases and J 1 base, with 9 bases left between them. The CDR3 DNA reads TGCGCCAGCAGCGAAAAGACTTCCTACGAGCAGTACTTC. Amino acid sequence: CASSEKTSYEQYF.

The chain has TRBV18 and TRBJ2-3; 7 bases map to TRBD2. The germline V gene encodes CDR1 KGHSH and CDR2 LQKENI. V shed 6 bases and J 0 bases; nucleotides not matched to a gene: 6. This CDR3 has 15 residues. CDR3: CASSLSGVSTDTQYF. The CDR3 DNA sequence: TGTGCCAGCTCCCTCAGCGGGGTAAGCACAGATACGCAGTATTTT.

In its sample, this clone was seen a few times. The chain recombines TRBV7-8 with TRBJ1-5; D unclear. CDR1 SGHVS and CDR2 FQNEAQ come from the germline V gene. CDR3 length: 15 residues. V lost 2 bases, J lost 4 bases, and 12 bases lay in between. The CDR3 sequence is CASSLSGHGNQPQHF. The CDR3 DNA reads TGTGCCAGCAGCTTAAGCGGGCATGGGAATCAGCCCCAGCATTTT.

The chain uses TRBV6-2 or TRBV6-3 and TRBJ2-7; possible D gene TRBD1, 5 bases. Germline V gene sequence: CDR1 MNHEY, CDR2 SVGEGT. V lost 6 bases, J lost 0 bases, and 18 bases lay in between. The CDR3 runs to 16 residues. The CDR3 sequence is CASSYRTIFHSYEQYF. The DNA of the CDR3 is TGTGCCAGCAGCTATCGGACAATCTTCCACTCCTACGAGCAGTACTTC.

J is TRBJ2-5 and V is TRBV14; D is possibly TRBD2 (6 bases). This CDR3 comprises 15 residues. V was clipped by 6 bases and J by 1 base, with 15 bases between them. Germline CDR1 SGHDN, CDR2 FVKESK. Written as DNA, the CDR3 is TGTGCCAGCAGTCATGGTGGAGGGGCCCAAGAGACCCAGTACTTC. This gives the protein CASSHGGGAQETQYF.

The sample holds one count of this clone. The V and J genes are TRBV6-6 and TRBJ1-1; D possibly corresponds to TRBD1 (6 bases). The CDR3 is 13 amino acids. Between the trimmed V and J ends, which lost 10 bases and 0 bases, there was a span of 12 bases. CDR1 is MNHNY and CDR2 is SVGAGI in the germline V gene (reference sequence). The CDR3 DNA is TGTGCCACTACAGGGAACATGAACACTGAAGCTTTCTTT. Translating it yields CATTGNMNTEAFF.

The J gene is TRBJ2-3, the V gene TRBV28, with TRBD1 identical over 7 bases. The CDR3 covers 15 residues. V dropped 1 base and J dropped 2; count of bases not matched to a gene: 3. Per germline, CDR1 MDHEN and CDR2 SYDVKM. In DNA form, the CDR3 reads TGTGCCAGCAGTTTATTCGACAGGGTCACAGATACGCAGTATTTT. Translation gives CASSLFDRVTDTQYF.

The V gene is TRBV27, the J gene TRBJ2-7, with 8 bases aligning to TRBD2. The CDR3 is 15 amino acids. Losses at the gene ends were 6 bases for V and 0 bases for J; bases not matched to a gene: 7. The germline gives CDR1 MNHEY, CDR2 SMNVEV (reference sequence). CDR3 protein: CASSRGGSLSYEQYF. Here the CDR3 DNA reads TGTGCCAGCAGCCGCGGGGGGAGCCTCTCCTACGAGCAGTACTTC.

V is TRBV7-9 and J is TRBJ2-2; 7 bases match TRBD1. After removal of 3 bases from V and 3 bases from J, the junction contained 4 bases not matched to a gene. Germline assignment: CDR1 SEHNR and CDR2 FQNEAQ (reference sequence). The CDR3 loop spans 15 amino acids. The CDR3 coding sequence is TGTGCCAGCAGCTTTGGGCAGGGGGACACCGGGGAGCTGTTTTTT. Translation: CASSFGQGDTGELFF.

The V call is TRBV19, the J call TRBJ2-7, with 11 bases identical to TRBD2. V shed 1 base, J shed 0 bases, and the junction held 5 bases outside the gene matches. The V gene's germline CDR1 is LNHDA and CDR2 SQIVND (reference sequence). The CDR3 is 17 residues long. The CDR3 is CASSIGRLAGSSYEQYF. Here the CDR3 DNA reads TGTGCCAGTAGTATAGGACGACTAGCGGGGAGCTCCTACGAGCAGTACTTC. Looking up the rest from reference TRBV19 and TRBJ2-7 gives the full variable domain: DGGITQSPKYLFRKEGQNVTLSCEQNLNHDAMYWYRQDPGQGLRLIYYSQIVNDFQKGDIAEGYSVSREKKESFPLTVTSAQKNPTAFYLCASSIGRLAGSSYEQYFGPGTRLTVT.

The chain combines TRBV18 with TRBJ2-5, with D tentatively TRBD2 (5 bases). The CDR3 is 15 residues long. The V end was cut by 0 bases, the J end by 5 bases, with 13 bases between. Germline V gene lookup returns CDR1 KGHSH and CDR2 LQKENI. CDR3 region: CASSPPIRGGETQYF. CDR3 in DNA: TGTGCCAGCTCACCACCGATTCGGGGTGGGGAGACCCAGTACTTC.

The rearrangement links TRBV18 to TRBJ2-5; D is perhaps TRBD1 (5 bases). Per germline, CDR1 KGHSH and CDR2 LQKENI. Trimming left V 2 bases short and J 3 bases short, with 25 bases between. This CDR3 region has 19 residues. The chain's CDR3 is CASSPWARYGGVGEETQYF. The CDR3 DNA is TGTGCCAGCTCACCATGGGCCCGCTACGGTGGGGTAGGGGAAGAGACCCAGTACTTC.

This chain connects TRBV14 to TRBJ2-7; TRBD2 might be the D (5 bases). The CDR3 runs to 14 residues. V lost 2 bases to trimming and J lost 0 bases, with 8 bases between them. Germline V gene lookup returns CDR1 SGHDN and CDR2 FVKESK. In nucleotides, the CDR3 is TGTGCCAGCAGCCAAAGGACTGTCTCCTACGAGCAGTACTTC. Its protein product is CASSQRTVSYEQYF. The full variable domain, its missing parts supplied by reference TRBV14 and TRBJ2-7, is EAGVTQFPSHSVIEKGQTVTLRCDPISGHDNLYWYRRVMGKEIKFLLHFVKESKQDESGMPNNRFLAERTGGTYSTLKVQPAELEDSGVYFCASSQRTVSYEQYFGPGTRLTVT.

This chain joins TRBV9 and TRBJ2-7; 11 nucleotides align to TRBD2. V shed 3 bases and J 5 bases; nucleotides not matched to a gene: 7. The CDR3 length is 15 residues. The germline V gene has CDR1 SGDLS and CDR2 YYNGEE. The CDR3 coding sequence is TGTGCCAGCAGCGCCGGTAGCGGGAGGGCCAACGAGCAGTACTTC. Protein product: CASSAGSGRANEQYF.

The V gene is TRBV9, the J gene TRBJ1-1; 7 bases align to TRBD1. V dropped 4 bases and J dropped 3; count of bases not matched to a gene: 9. Germline V gene lookup returns CDR1 SGDLS and CDR2 YYNGEE. The CDR3 is 15 residues long. CDR3 coding DNA: TGTGCCAGCAGCATGTGGACAGGTGGGGACACTGAAGCTTTCTTT. Its translation: CASSMWTGGDTEAFF.

V is TRBV2 and J is TRBJ1-3; D call uncertain. Germline values: CDR1 SNHLY, CDR2 FYNNEI. The V and J ends lost 6 bases and 8 bases respectively, with 11 bases between them. The CDR3 consists of 12 residues. CDR3 nucleotide sequence: TGTGCCAGCAGGGACTTTGGTTACACCATATATTTT. The encoded protein is CASRDFGYTIYF.

The gene calls are TRBV29-1 and TRBJ1-3; 7 bases fit TRBD1. Unmatched junction bases numbered 9, after V lost 7 bases and J lost 3 bases. CDR1 and CDR2 from the germline V gene are SQVTM and ANQGSEA. This CDR3 has 14 residues. The DNA of the CDR3 is TGCAGCGCCCACCTGGACAGGAATGGAAACACCATATATTTT. It is translated as CSAHLDRNGNTIYF.

The CDR3 loop is CASSVNTEAFF. The CDR3 DNA is TGTGCCAGCAGTGTAAACACTGAAGCTTTCTTT. V and J are TRBV25-1 and TRBJ1-1; no definite D call. V dropped 4 bases and J dropped 2 bases, with 2 bases sitting between them. Germline-derived CDR1 and CDR2 are MGHDK and SYGVNS. The CDR3 length is 11 residues.